The 21 T cell receptor beta chains below come from one sample, sequenced in a study of shared clonotypes between healthy human individuals (dated by TCRdb to the early 2020s). Libraries were prepared through the immunoSEQ multiplex PCR assay. TCRdb provides this immuneACCESS table in a form limited to in-frame rearrangements. Some clones are lacking; in checked studies, under half of them reflect an unresolved V gene, and why the rest are absent is not known. Counted in this sample were around 1.1 million clones; roughly 80% of them appeared once. Roughly 0.82% of the sample goes to the ten largest clones. Sequencing input: memory CD4+ T cells from PBMCs. Interpreted using the paper, the cell subset or site label stands for: CD45RA-negative fraction. The receptors come from a man aged 18-30 years in good health. Some clones in this sample may be carry-over from other donors' samples.

The V gene is TRBV7-9, the J gene TRBJ2-5; TRBD2 aligns across 10 bases. Germline values: CDR1 SEHNR, CDR2 FQNEAQ (reference sequence). The CDR3 extends over 17 amino acids. Losses at the gene ends were 2 bases for V and 2 bases for J; bases not matched to a gene: 8. Written as DNA, the CDR3 is TGTGCCAGCAGCTTACGGCTAGCGGGAGTTGGGCAAGAGACCCAGTACTTC. Translation: CASSLRLAGVGQETQYF.

The V gene is TRBV9, the J gene TRBJ2-7; tentative D call: TRBD2 (6 bases). The CDR3 covers 14 residues. Trimming cost V 3 bases and J 8 bases, with 18 bases left between them. Per germline, CDR1 SGDLS and CDR2 YYNGEE. The CDR3 region is CASSAFGTAPQQYF. CDR3 DNA sequence: TGTGCCAGCAGCGCCTTCGGGACTGCTCCCCAGCAGTACTTC.

With respect to this clone: Other DNA sequences from this sample encode an identical CDR3 as well. The chain employs TRBV28 and TRBJ2-5; D gene ambiguous. The CDR3 extends over 14 amino acids. Germline values: CDR1 MDHEN, CDR2 SYDVKM. V dropped 2 bases and J dropped 1 base, with 8 bases sitting between them. The CDR3 sequence is CASSLPTAQETQYF. CDR3 DNA sequence: TGTGCCAGCAGTTTACCTACAGCCCAAGAGACCCAGTACTTC.

The V and J genes are TRBV5-1 and TRBJ2-2, with a weak D call TRBD1 (6 bases). With 3 bases removed from V and 6 bases from J, the gap between germline ends came to 15 bases. The CDR3 sequence is 15 residues long. In germline, CDR1 is SGHRS, CDR2 YFSETQ. The CDR3 loop is CASSYGTPGAGELFF. The CDR3 region has the DNA TGCGCCAGCAGCTACGGGACACCCGGGGCCGGGGAGCTGTTTTTT.

The rearrangement uses TRBV11-2 and TRBJ2-3; tentatively, D is TRBD1 (5 bases). CDR3 size: 14 residues. V gave up 1 base and J gave up 4 bases, with 9 bases separating them. From germline, CDR1 is SGHAT and CDR2 FQNNGV. CDR3 in DNA: TGTGCCAGCAGCTTAGCTAGGGGCCCAGATACGCAGTATTTT. It translates to CASSLARGPDTQYF.

The CDR3, as DNA: TGTGCCAGCAGCTTAATTGTGGGGTATGGATACGAGCAGTACTTC. Its translation: CASSLIVGYGYEQYF. V usage is TRBV11-2 and J usage is TRBJ2-7; D is undetermined. This CDR3 comprises 15 residues. With 2 bases removed from V and 4 bases from J, the gap between germline ends came to 15 bases. The germline CDR1 and CDR2 sequences are SGHAT and FQNNGV.

The rearrangement links TRBV18 to TRBJ1-1, with 9 bases that match TRBD1. The CDR3 loop spans 13 amino acids. The ends lost 4 bases at V and 7 bases at J; junction bases unmatched: 4. From germline, CDR1 is KGHSH and CDR2 LQKENI. CDR3 nucleotides: TGTGCCAGCTCACAAGGGACAGGGAATGAAGCTTTCTTT. Translating it yields CASSQGTGNEAFF.

The chain uses TRBV5-1 and TRBJ2-5; 11 bases align to TRBD2. Germline CDR1 is SGHRS and CDR2 is YFSETQ. V lost 3 bases to trimming and J lost 1 base; unmatched junction nucleotides: 5. The CDR3 is made up of 16 amino acids. This CDR3 reads CASSSLLAGVQETQYF. CDR3 bases: TGCGCCAGCAGCTCCTTACTAGCGGGAGTCCAAGAGACCCAGTACTTC.

This clone appeared a few times. The same CDR3 is also encoded by other DNA sequences in this sample. The rearrangement uses TRBV7-2 and TRBJ1-2; D is uncertain. Trimming shortened V by 3 bases and J by 2 bases, and 4 bases separated the two germline ends. The CDR3 sequence is 12 residues long. Per germline, CDR1 SGHTA and CDR2 FQGNSA. The DNA for the CDR3 is TGTGCCAGCAGCTTCCCAAACTATGGCTACACCTTC. This translates into CASSFPNYGYTF.

Concerning this clone: At one end, the junction sequence differs from germline, possibly due to a read error. The chain couples TRBV20-1 to TRBJ1-2; TRBD1 might be the D (5 bases). Per germline, CDR1 DFQATT and CDR2 SNEGSKA (reference sequence). The CDR3 sequence is 8 residues long. CDR3 residues: CSAGGHFF. CDR3 in DNA: TGCAGTGCTGGTGGACATTTCTTC.

This clone came up many times. Other DNA variants within this sample encode the same CDR3. The chain joins TRBV25-1 to TRBJ2-6; perhaps TRBD1 as D (6 bases). The CDR3 has 17 amino acids. The germline gives CDR1 MGHDK, CDR2 SYGVNS. Trimming left V 2 bases short and J 4 bases short, with 15 bases between. The CDR3 protein is CASSEVGTGTGANVLTF. The DNA of the CDR3 is TGTGCCAGCAGTGAAGTCGGTACAGGGACCGGGGCCAACGTCCTGACTTTC.

This clone was seen a few times. V usage is TRBV7-3 and J usage is TRBJ2-3; D uncertain. This CDR3 contains 13 residues. Trimming pared 5 bases from V and 3 bases from J, leaving 9 bases between. The germline gives CDR1 SGHTA, CDR2 FQGTGA. CDR3 sequence (DNA): TGTGCCAGCAGCACCACGAGGACAGATACGCAGTATTTT. Its protein is CASSTTRTDTQYF.

This clone was counted between two and nine times. At one end, the junction sequence differs from germline, possibly due to a read error. At the DNA level, this CDR3 is encoded by other sequences in the same sample as well. The chain links TRBV5-1 to TRBJ1-5; maybe TRBD1 (6 bases). This CDR3 comprises 13 residues. Germline loops: CDR1 SGHRS, CDR2 YFSETQ. As DNA, the CDR3 is TGCGCCAGCAGTTTGGACAGTAATCAGCCCCAGCATTTT. This sequence encodes CASSLDSNQPQHF. Combining the CDR3 with reference TRBV5-1 and TRBJ1-5 gives the whole variable domain KAGVTQTPRYLIKTRGQQVTLSCSPISGHRSVSWYQQTPGQGLQFLFEYFSETQRNKGNFPGRFSGRQFSNSRSEMNVSTLELGDSALYLCASSLDSNQPQHFGDGTRLSIL.

There are a few counts of this clone. The J gene is TRBJ1-5, the V gene TRBV10-3; 9 nucleotides align to TRBD1. This CDR3 has 16 amino acids. Looked up from germline, CDR1 is ENHRY and CDR2 is SYGVKD. V trimming: 0 bases; J trimming: 3 bases; junction bases outside the gene matches: 3. CDR3 bases: TGTGCCATCAGTGAGTCAGGGGACAGGGTCAATCAGCCCCAGCATTTT. Its protein product is CAISESGDRVNQPQHF.

V usage is TRBV18 and J usage is TRBJ1-5; possibly TRBD1 for D (5 bases). Trimming cost V 1 base and J 2 bases, with 12 bases left between them. CDR1 and CDR2 (germline): KGHSH, LQKENI. The CDR3 is 16 residues long. In DNA form, the CDR3 reads TGTGCCAGCTCACCACTGGGGGAGGGCGGCAATCAGCCCCAGCATTTT. Residues: CASSPLGEGGNQPQHF.

This chain connects TRBV30 to TRBJ2-5, with D tentatively TRBD2 (6 bases). The CDR3 length is 13 residues. Trimming took 5 bases from V and 2 from J, leaving 12 bases between them. Germline V gene sequence: CDR1 GTSNPN, CDR2 SVGIG (reference sequence). As DNA, the CDR3 is TGTGCCTGGGGGAATGGGGGGCAAGAGACCCAGTACTTC. Amino acids: CAWGNGGQETQYF.

The chain uses TRBV4-2 and TRBJ2-1, with 8 nucleotides matching TRBD1. The germline V gene encodes CDR1 LGHNA and CDR2 YNFKEQ. V gave up 0 bases and J gave up 4 bases; unmatched junction bases: 2. The CDR3 extends over 15 amino acids. Here the CDR3 DNA reads TGTGCCAGCAGCCAAGATAGGACAGGGTACAATGAGCAGTTCTTC. Translation: CASSQDRTGYNEQFF.

The gene calls are TRBV5-1 and TRBJ2-7, with 10 bases lining up with TRBD1. Looked up from germline, CDR1 is SGHRS and CDR2 is YFSETQ. Unmatched junction bases numbered 3, after V lost 3 bases and J lost 0 bases. The length of the CDR3 is 15 residues. The DNA of the CDR3 is TGCGCCAGCAGCTGGGGGGACAGGGGCTCCTACGAGCAGTACTTC. Protein sequence: CASSWGDRGSYEQYF.

V gene TRBV10-3 combines with J gene TRBJ2-7; D remains ambiguous. This CDR3 contains 11 residues. The germline gives CDR1 ENHRY, CDR2 SYGVKD. The ends were cut back, 3 bases at V and 2 bases at J, with 2 bases in the middle. The CDR3 bases are TGTGCCATCAGTGATCCCTACGAGCAGTACTTC. Residues: CAISDPYEQYF.

The chain is built from TRBV11-2 and TRBJ2-5; D is unresolved. The CDR3 has 12 residues. V gave up 0 bases and J gave up 2 bases, with 1 base separating them. Germline assignment: CDR1 SGHAT and CDR2 FQNNGV. CDR3 in amino acids: CASSLDQETQYF. DNA for the CDR3: TGTGCCAGCAGCTTAGATCAAGAGACCCAGTACTTC. Based on the CDR3 plus reference TRBV11-2 and TRBJ2-5, the full variable domain is EAGVAQSPRYKIIEKRQSVAFWCNPISGHATLYWYQQILGQGPKLLIQFQNNGVVDDSQLPKDRFSAERLKGVDSTLKIQPAKLEDSAVYLCASSLDQETQYFGPGTRLLVL.

The CDR3 reads CASSQETQYF. CDR3 bases: TGTGCCAGCAGCCAAGAGACCCAGTACTTC. The V gene is TRBV7-2, the J gene TRBJ2-5, with D unresolved. This CDR3 spans 10 amino acids. Trimming shortened V by 5 bases and J by 2 bases, and 0 bases separated the two germline ends. CDR1 and CDR2 (germline): SGHTA, FQGNSA.